This T cell receptor (beta chain) is drawn from a study of T cells expressing NK-cell markers. The CDR3 sequence is 13 residues long. The V gene's germline CDR1 is MGHDK and CDR2 SYGVNS. TCRdb reprocessed the 5' RACE reads, keeping one entry per CDR3 protein, no DNA. The sample yields under 600,000 distinct CDR3 sequences, of which the top ten take up 1.4% to 1.5%. The sequence was obtained from a woman between 45 and 60 years old in good health. The sequenced material came from blood T cells: a sorted CD56 or NKG2C T cell subset, CD4+ or CD8+ T cells, or bulk PBMC T cells (not recorded which). The V and J genes are TRBV25-1 and TRBJ1-4; TCRdb returns TRBD1, unconfirmable since there is no DNA. CDR3 region: CASQTGVGEKLFF.